The 29 T cell receptor beta chains given below trace back to one sample, sequenced in a study of shared clonotypes between healthy human individuals. The assay was immunoSEQ multiplex PCR, and TCRdb's table has in-frame clones only and misses some. The sample holds approximately 100,000 clones, more than 65% seen once. The sequenced material came from memory CD8+ T cells sorted from blood. Subset here: CD45RO+ cells pooled with CCR7-negative TemRA cells. These receptors all stem from a woman aged 30 to 39 in good health.

The CDR3 nucleotides are TGTGCCAGCAGCGTAGATAGCGAAGCTAACTATGGCTACACCTTC. Translated: CASSVDSEANYGYTF. The J gene is TRBJ1-2, the V gene TRBV9; D is unclear. Per germline, CDR1 SGDLS and CDR2 YYNGEE. V was cut by 0 bases and J by 0 bases, with 9 bases left in between. There are 15 residues in the CDR3. Combining the CDR3 with reference TRBV9 and TRBJ1-2 gives the whole variable domain DSGVTQTPKHLITATGQRVTLRCSPRSGDLSVYWYQQSLDQGLQFLIQYYNGEERAKGNILERFSAQQFPDLHSELNLSSLELGDSALYFCASSVDSEANYGYTFGSGTRLTVV.

This CDR3 reads CASSLGRGWDEQYF. For the CDR3, the DNA is TGTGCCAGCAGCTTAGGTAGAGGCTGGGACGAGCAGTACTTC. The V gene is TRBV7-9, the J gene TRBJ2-7; D gene ambiguous. The CDR3 covers 14 residues. V gave up 1 base and J gave up 5 bases, with 12 bases separating them. Per germline, CDR1 SEHNR and CDR2 FQNEAQ (reference sequence).

This rearrangement joins TRBV27 to TRBJ2-1; 10 nucleotides agree with TRBD1. V lost 6 bases to trimming and J lost 3 bases; unmatched junction nucleotides: 8. The CDR3 contains 16 residues. Per the germline V gene, CDR1 is MNHEY and CDR2 is SMNVEV (reference sequence). The CDR3 DNA sequence: TGTGCCAGCAGGGCTACCCGGACAGGGGGCTACAATGAGCAGTTCTTC. This encodes CASRATRTGGYNEQFF.

The chain combines TRBV10-2 with TRBJ2-1, with 7 bases fitting TRBD1. This CDR3 has 13 amino acids. Unmatched junction bases numbered 1, after V lost 0 bases and J lost 8 bases. The germline V gene encodes CDR1 WSHSY and CDR2 SAAADI. This CDR3 reads CASSESTGDEQFF. In DNA, the CDR3 is TGCGCCAGCAGTGAGTCCACAGGGGATGAGCAGTTCTTC.

This clone occurred a few times. The chain is built from TRBV2 and TRBJ2-3; either TRBD1 or TRBD2 may fit D (5 bases each). Germline assignment: CDR1 SNHLY and CDR2 FYNNEI. The CDR3 totals 16 residues. V was cut by 4 bases and J by 6 bases, with 20 bases left in between. CDR3 DNA sequence: TGTGCCAGCAGTGGACCCGGGGACCCAAGGTCTGATACGCAGTATTTT. This translates into CASSGPGDPRSDTQYF.

CDR3 amino acids: CASSLSSFSVYTEAFF. For the CDR3, the DNA is TGTGCCAGCAGCTTATCTTCGTTCTCGGTGTACACTGAAGCTTTCTTT. This rearrangement joins TRBV11-3 to TRBJ1-1; D uncertain. Trimming stripped 2 bases from V and 3 bases from J, with 16 bases between. The CDR3 extends over 16 amino acids. Germline V gene data show CDR1 as SGHNT and CDR2 as YENEEA.

The chain employs TRBV19 and TRBJ2-7; TRBD1 aligns across 9 bases. V lost 8 bases and J lost 3; bases outside the gene matches: 8. The CDR3 has 14 residues. Per the germline V gene, CDR1 is LNHDA and CDR2 is SQIVND (reference sequence). Here the CDR3 DNA reads TGTGCCAGTTCCGGACAGGGGCCAATCTACGAGCAGTACTTC. The encoded protein is CASSGQGPIYEQYF.

This chain connects TRBV7-9 to TRBJ1-1; 7 positions match TRBD1. V shed 5 bases, J shed 3 bases, and the junction held 3 bases outside the gene matches. CDR3 length equals 13 residues. CDR1 and CDR2 from the germline V gene are SEHNR and FQNEAQ (reference sequence). DNA of the CDR3: TGTGCCAGCAGCAATGACAGGGACACTGAAGCTTTCTTT. It yields the protein CASSNDRDTEAFF. Based on the CDR3 plus reference TRBV7-9 and TRBJ1-1, the full variable domain is DTGVSQNPRHKITKRGQNVTFRCDPISEHNRLYWYRQTLGQGPEFLTYFQNEAQLEKSRLLSDRFSAERPKGSFSTLEIQRTEQGDSAMYLCASSNDRDTEAFFGQGTRLTVV.

This chain uses TRBV4-2 with TRBJ2-2, with D unresolved. Germline-derived CDR1 and CDR2 are LGHNA and YNFKEQ. The CDR3 is made up of 15 amino acids. Trimming took off 2 bases at V and 1 base at J, with 8 bases between the two ends. The CDR3: CASSQRTGNTGELFF. DNA for the CDR3: TGTGCCAGCAGCCAACGGACGGGGAACACCGGGGAGCTGTTTTTT.

The chain is built from TRBV5-1 and TRBJ2-1; D ambiguous. Germline V gene data show CDR1 as SGHRS and CDR2 as YFSETQ. This CDR3 has 15 residues. Trimming took 4 bases from V and 3 from J, leaving 14 bases between them. The CDR3 sequence: CASSPDSVGYNEQFF. Written as DNA, the CDR3 is TGCGCCAGCAGCCCTGACTCCGTGGGCTACAATGAGCAGTTCTTC.

The sample holds one count of this clone. The chain is built from TRBV11-3 and TRBJ2-3, with TRBD2 identical over 8 bases. Per germline, CDR1 SGHNT and CDR2 YENEEA. The CDR3 covers 14 residues. V lost 1 base to trimming and J lost 4 bases; unmatched junction nucleotides: 1. The CDR3 DNA follows: TGTGCCAGCAGCTTAGCGGGAGGGCCAGATACGCAGTATTTT. Translated, it gives CASSLAGGPDTQYF. The whole variable domain, filled in from reference TRBV11-3 and TRBJ2-3, reads EAGVVQSPRYKIIEKKQPVAFWCNPISGHNTLYWYLQNLGQGPELLIRYENEEAVDDSQLPKDRFSAERLKGVDSTLKIQPAELGDSAVYLCASSLAGGPDTQYFGPGTRLTVL.

The rearrangement uses TRBV25-1 and TRBJ2-4; D may match TRBD1 or TRBD2 (6 bases each). The CDR3 covers 14 residues. Trimming stripped 6 bases from V and 6 bases from J, with 15 bases between. The germline V gene has CDR1 MGHDK and CDR2 SYGVNS. The DNA for the CDR3 is TGTGCCAGCAGGGGGGGCTTATTGGGAAACATTCAGTACTTC. Its translation is CASRGGLLGNIQYF.

This chain links TRBV2 with TRBJ2-5; D call uncertain. The CDR3 is 12 amino acids. V was cut by 6 bases and J by 7 bases, with 12 bases left in between. The germline CDR1 and CDR2 sequences are SNHLY and FYNNEI. The CDR3 region has the DNA TGTGCCAGCAGATCGCCGCCAGGGACCCAGTACTTC. Translating it yields CASRSPPGTQYF. Together with reference TRBV2 and TRBJ2-5, the CDR3 gives the full variable domain: EPEVTQTPSHQVTQMGQEVILRCVPISNHLYFYWYRQILGQKVEFLVSFYNNEISEKSEIFDDQFSVERPDGSNFTLKIRSTKLEDSAMYFCASRSPPGTQYFGPGTRLLVL.

This chain connects TRBV6-5 to TRBJ2-7, with unresolved D. This CDR3 has 12 residues. The germline gives CDR1 MNHEY, CDR2 SVGAGI. The V gene lost 2 bases and the J gene lost 12 bases, with 14 bases spanning the gap. CDR3 DNA: TGTGCCAGCAGTTACACCTCCAGTGTGACGTACTTC. This gives the protein CASSYTSSVTYF.

The chain has TRBV28 and TRBJ2-5; D uncertain. The CDR3 is 17 amino acids. The germline V gene encodes CDR1 MDHEN and CDR2 SYDVKM. Deletions cut 2 bases from V and 5 bases from J, with 21 bases between. The CDR3 bases are TGTGCCAGCAGTTTACCCCCCGAGTACGACTTCCGTGAGACCCAGTACTTC. It encodes CASSLPPEYDFRETQYF.

This chain links TRBV28 with TRBJ2-7; D unresolved. The V end lost 4 bases, the J end lost 0 bases, and 13 bases lay between the germline ends. This CDR3 is 15 amino acids long. Germline V gives CDR1 MDHEN, CDR2 SYDVKM. The CDR3 sequence: CASSSPTPSSYEQYF. The CDR3 DNA reads TGTGCCAGCAGTTCCCCGACCCCCAGCTCCTACGAGCAGTACTTC.

This clone was counted ten times or more. This chain uses TRBV6-4 with TRBJ2-7; a possible D gene is TRBD2 (7 bases). Germline-derived CDR1 and CDR2 are MRHNA and SNTAGT. The CDR3 spans 15 residues. The V and J ends lost 0 bases and 1 base respectively, with 10 bases between them. CDR3 residues: CASSDSEGGSYEQYF. The CDR3 DNA sequence: TGTGCCAGCAGTGACTCAGAGGGGGGGTCCTACGAGCAGTACTTC.

The gene calls are TRBV7-2 and TRBJ2-3; a possible D gene is TRBD2 (6 bases). The germline CDR1 and CDR2 sequences are SGHTA and FQGNSA. Trimming took off 1 base at V and 5 bases at J, with 10 bases between the two ends. This CDR3 has 14 amino acids. CDR3 sequence: CASSLVGSGDTQYF. DNA for the CDR3: TGTGCCAGCAGCTTAGTGGGTAGCGGAGATACGCAGTATTTT.

The rearrangement uses TRBV6-1 and TRBJ2-5; 10 positions agree with TRBD2. The J call may be mistaken, given a closer DNA end match to TRBJ2-7. CDR3 length equals 15 residues. CDR1 and CDR2 from the germline V gene are MNHNS and SASEGT. CDR3 in amino acids: CASSEALAGAYEQYF. The DNA for the CDR3 is TGTGCCAGCAGTGAAGCGCTAGCGGGGGCCTACGAGCAGTACTTC.

This chain uses TRBV4-1 with TRBJ1-2; D uncertain. The length of the CDR3 is 13 residues. Germline V gene data show CDR1 as MGHRA and CDR2 as YSYEKL. The V and J ends lost 10 bases and 5 bases respectively, with 17 bases between them. CDR3 residues: CAIPKTAQYGYTF. The CDR3 DNA reads TGCGCCATCCCAAAAACTGCCCAGTATGGCTACACCTTC.

This clone was counted once. The chain employs TRBV29-1 and TRBJ2-4; 7 positions match TRBD1. The CDR3 loop spans 13 amino acids. Germline CDR1 SQVTM, CDR2 ANQGSEA. V gave up 7 bases and J gave up 8 bases; unmatched junction bases: 11. CDR3 region: CSGRDSSLDIQYF. The CDR3 coding sequence is TGCAGCGGCCGGGACAGTTCGTTGGACATTCAGTACTTC.

V gene TRBV15 combines with J gene TRBJ2-1; D possibly corresponds to TRBD2 (6 bases). Germline lookup yields CDR1 LNHNV and CDR2 YYDKDF (reference sequence). Trimming shortened V by 1 base and J by 2 bases, and 33 bases separated the two germline ends. The CDR3 covers 23 residues. CDR3 amino acids: CATSRVVGLGLWVYKVPYNEQFF. In DNA, the CDR3 is TGTGCCACCAGCAGAGTAGTAGGATTGGGACTCTGGGTTTACAAGGTCCCCTACAATGAGCAGTTCTTC.

The chain joins TRBV19 to TRBJ2-5, with unresolved D. Germline V gene sequence: CDR1 LNHDA, CDR2 SQIVND (reference sequence). The V gene lost 4 bases and the J gene lost 1 base, with 16 bases spanning the gap. This CDR3 contains 16 residues. Written as DNA, the CDR3 is TGTGCCAGTAGTAACCGGTTAGTCACTGGCCAAGAGACCCAGTACTTC. It yields the protein CASSNRLVTGQETQYF.

The V call is TRBV4-1, the J call TRBJ2-7; a possible D gene is TRBD2 (5 bases). V lost 0 bases and J 8 bases, leaving 20 bases between the germline ends. This CDR3 contains 16 residues. Germline CDR1 and CDR2: MGHRA and YSYEKL. CDR3 DNA sequence: TGCGCCAGCAGCCAAGAAAAGAGGGCAGGTATTTATCAGCAGTACTTC. The encoded protein is CASSQEKRAGIYQQYF.

V gene TRBV19 combines with J gene TRBJ2-6; D is possibly TRBD1 (5 bases). Trimming shortened V by 0 bases and J by 2 bases, and 8 bases separated the two germline ends. Germline V gene lookup returns CDR1 LNHDA and CDR2 SQIVND (reference sequence). This CDR3 is built from 16 residues. In DNA, the CDR3 is TGTGCCAGTAGTATAGATCTAGGGGCTGGGGCCAACGTCCTGACTTTC. Translated, it gives CASSIDLGAGANVLTF. Looking up the rest from reference TRBV19 and TRBJ2-6 gives the full variable domain: DGGITQSPKYLFRKEGQNVTLSCEQNLNHDAMYWYRQDPGQGLRLIYYSQIVNDFQKGDIAEGYSVSREKKESFPLTVTSAQKNPTAFYLCASSIDLGAGANVLTFGAGSRLTVL.

This clone was picked up a small number of times. The chain combines TRBV9 with TRBJ2-5; D may match TRBD1 or TRBD2 (6 bases each). V was clipped by 4 bases and J by 5 bases, with 15 bases between them. Germline lookup yields CDR1 SGDLS and CDR2 YYNGEE. The CDR3 runs 14 residues. The CDR3 bases are TGTGCCAGCAGCCTCGGAGGGACATTGGAGACCCAGTACTTC. Translating gives CASSLGGTLETQYF. The variable domain in full, with the rest retrieved from reference TRBV9 and TRBJ2-5, is DSGVTQTPKHLITATGQRVTLRCSPRSGDLSVYWYQQSLDQGLQFLIQYYNGEERAKGNILERFSAQQFPDLHSELNLSSLELGDSALYFCASSLGGTLETQYFGPGTRLLVL.

The chain combines TRBV5-1 with TRBJ2-5, with D maybe TRBD2 (6 bases). The V end was cut by 0 bases, the J end by 5 bases, with 14 bases between. This CDR3 comprises 15 residues. From germline, CDR1 is SGHRS and CDR2 YFSETQ. The CDR3 region is CASSLDGTGRETQYF. The CDR3 DNA follows: TGCGCCAGCAGCTTGGACGGTACTGGGAGGGAGACCCAGTACTTC. The full variable domain, its missing parts supplied by reference TRBV5-1 and TRBJ2-5, is KAGVTQTPRYLIKTRGQQVTLSCSPISGHRSVSWYQQTPGQGLQFLFEYFSETQRNKGNFPGRFSGRQFSNSRSEMNVSTLELGDSALYLCASSLDGTGRETQYFGPGTRLLVL.

The chain is built from TRBV13 and TRBJ1-2; D is unclear. There are 13 residues in the CDR3. Germline V CDR1 and CDR2: PRHDT, FYEKMQ (reference sequence). Trimming took 8 bases from V and 2 from J, leaving 12 bases between them. CDR3 sequence: CASDRNPNYGYTF. In DNA form, the CDR3 reads TGTGCCAGCGATCGCAACCCAAACTATGGCTACACCTTC.

This clone has more than one count but fewer than ten. This chain connects TRBV9 to TRBJ2-5; D is possibly TRBD1 or TRBD2 (5 bases each). There are 14 residues in the CDR3. Trimming stripped 4 bases from V and 4 bases from J, with 14 bases between. CDR1 is SGDLS and CDR2 is YYNGEE in the germline V gene. The CDR3 DNA sequence: TGTGCCAGCAGCTCTTCCGGGACCGGAGAGACCCAGTACTTC. It codes for CASSSSGTGETQYF.